Here is one TCR beta chain with its context. V dropped 4 bases and J dropped 6 bases, with 9 bases sitting between them. Germline loops: CDR1 SGHRS, CDR2 YFSETQ. The CDR3 totals 12 residues. Profiled with immunoSEQ multiplex PCR; TCRdb holds only in-frame clones, not every one. The profile shows 60,000 or so clones, 80% to 90% of them singletons. This sample was included in a study of blood T cell repertoires in COVID-19. Sample: peripheral blood. V and J are TRBV5-1 and TRBJ2-3; perhaps TRBD2 as D (5 bases). This TCR was sampled from a woman at least 80 years old with acute or convalescent COVID-19. The CDR3 here is CASSPEADTQYF. The CDR3 DNA sequence: TGCGCCAGCAGCCCGGAGGCGGATACGCAGTATTTT.